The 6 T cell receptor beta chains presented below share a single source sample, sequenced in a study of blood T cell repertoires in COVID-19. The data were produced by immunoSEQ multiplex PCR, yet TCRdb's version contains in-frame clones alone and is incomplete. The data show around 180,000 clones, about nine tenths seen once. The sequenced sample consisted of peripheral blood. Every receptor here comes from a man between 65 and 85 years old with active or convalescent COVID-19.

CDR3 loop: CASSPGTGGYSPLHF. In nucleotides, the CDR3 is TGTGCCAGTAGTCCCGGGACAGGGGGCTATTCACCCCTCCACTTT. The chain recombines TRBV19 with TRBJ1-6, with 12 nucleotides matching TRBD1. The length of the CDR3 is 15 residues. The V gene's germline CDR1 is LNHDA and CDR2 SQIVND (reference sequence). The ends lost 5 bases at V and 8 bases at J; junction bases unmatched: 4.

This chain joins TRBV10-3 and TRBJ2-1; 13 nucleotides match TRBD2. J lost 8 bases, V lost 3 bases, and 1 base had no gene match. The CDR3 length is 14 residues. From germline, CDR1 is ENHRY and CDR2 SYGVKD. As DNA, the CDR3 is TGTGCCATCAGTGACGGGACTAGCGGGGATGAGCAGTTCTTC. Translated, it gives CAISDGTSGDEQFF.

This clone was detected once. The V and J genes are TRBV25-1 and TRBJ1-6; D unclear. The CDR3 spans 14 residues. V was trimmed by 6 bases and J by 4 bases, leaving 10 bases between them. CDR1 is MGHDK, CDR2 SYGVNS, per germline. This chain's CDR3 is CASSLQSYNSPLHF. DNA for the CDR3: TGTGCCAGCAGCTTACAGTCTTATAATTCACCCCTCCACTTT.

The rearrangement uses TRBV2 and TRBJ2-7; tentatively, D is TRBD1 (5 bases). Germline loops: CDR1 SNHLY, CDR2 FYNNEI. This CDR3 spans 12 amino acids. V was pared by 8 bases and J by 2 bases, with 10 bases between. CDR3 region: CASSRQPYEQYF. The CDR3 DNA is TGTGCCAGCTCAAGACAGCCCTACGAGCAGTACTTC. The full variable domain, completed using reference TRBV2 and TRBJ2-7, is EPEVTQTPSHQVTQMGQEVILRCVPISNHLYFYWYRQILGQKVEFLVSFYNNEISEKSEIFDDQFSVERPDGSNFTLKIRSTKLEDSAMYFCASSRQPYEQYFGPGTRLTVT.

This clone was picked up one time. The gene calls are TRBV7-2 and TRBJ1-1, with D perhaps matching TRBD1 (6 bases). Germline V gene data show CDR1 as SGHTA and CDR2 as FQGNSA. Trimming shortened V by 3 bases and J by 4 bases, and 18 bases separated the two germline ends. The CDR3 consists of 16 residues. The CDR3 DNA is TGTGCCAGCAGCTTTGGGTGGTCGGGGGGCGTCACTGAAGCTTTCTTT. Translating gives CASSFGWSGGVTEAFF.

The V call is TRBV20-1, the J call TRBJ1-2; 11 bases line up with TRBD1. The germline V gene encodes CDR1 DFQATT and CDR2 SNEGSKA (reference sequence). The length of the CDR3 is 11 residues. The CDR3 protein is CKGTGGYGYTF. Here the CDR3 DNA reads TGCAAAGGGACAGGGGGCTATGGCTACACCTTC.